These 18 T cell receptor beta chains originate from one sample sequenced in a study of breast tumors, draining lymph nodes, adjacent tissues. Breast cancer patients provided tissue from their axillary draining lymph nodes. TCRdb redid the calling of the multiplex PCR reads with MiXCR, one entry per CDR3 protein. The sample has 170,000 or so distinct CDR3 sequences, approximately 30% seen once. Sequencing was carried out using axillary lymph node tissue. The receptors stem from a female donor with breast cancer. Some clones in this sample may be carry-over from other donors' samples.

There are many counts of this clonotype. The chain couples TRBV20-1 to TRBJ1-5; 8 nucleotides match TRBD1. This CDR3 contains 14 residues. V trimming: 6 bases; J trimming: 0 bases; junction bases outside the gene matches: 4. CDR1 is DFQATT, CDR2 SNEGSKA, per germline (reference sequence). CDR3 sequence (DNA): TGCAGTGCCGGGACAGGTAGTAGCAATCAGCCCCAGCATTTT. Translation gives CSAGTGSSNQPQHF.

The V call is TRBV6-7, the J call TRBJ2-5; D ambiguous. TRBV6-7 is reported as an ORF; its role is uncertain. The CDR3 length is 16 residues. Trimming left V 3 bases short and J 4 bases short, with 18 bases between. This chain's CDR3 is CASSYVSHKTPETQYF. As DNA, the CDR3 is TGTGCCAGCAGTTATGTGTCTCACAAAACCCCAGAGACCCAGTACTTC.

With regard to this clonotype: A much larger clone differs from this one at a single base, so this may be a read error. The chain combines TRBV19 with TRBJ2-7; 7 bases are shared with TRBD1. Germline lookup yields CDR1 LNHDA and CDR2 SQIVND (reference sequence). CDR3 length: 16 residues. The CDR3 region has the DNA TGTGCCAGTAGTCCCCGAGGGGGCTCTCCCTCCTACGAGCAGCACTTC. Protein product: CASSPRGGSPSYEQHF.

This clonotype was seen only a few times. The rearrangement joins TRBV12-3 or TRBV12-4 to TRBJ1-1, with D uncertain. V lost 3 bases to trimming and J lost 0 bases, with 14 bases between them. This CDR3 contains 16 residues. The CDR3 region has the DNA TGTGCCAGCAGTTTCCCTAAGTTCGGATTGAACACTGAAGCTTTCTTT. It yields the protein CASSFPKFGLNTEAFF.

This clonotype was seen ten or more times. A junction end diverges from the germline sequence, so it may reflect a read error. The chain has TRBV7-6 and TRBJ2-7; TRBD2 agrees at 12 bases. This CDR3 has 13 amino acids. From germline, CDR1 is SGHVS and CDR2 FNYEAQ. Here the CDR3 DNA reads TGTGCCAGCAGCTCCATGACTAGCGGGGGAGAACACTTC. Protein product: CASSSMTSGGEHF.

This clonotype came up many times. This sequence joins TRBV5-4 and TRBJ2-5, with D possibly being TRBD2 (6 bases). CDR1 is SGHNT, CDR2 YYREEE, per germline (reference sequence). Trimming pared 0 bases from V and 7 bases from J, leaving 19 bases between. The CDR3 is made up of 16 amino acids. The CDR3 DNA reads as TGTGCCAGCAGCTTGGTGGCGGGAACCGGCCGCGGGACCCAGTACTTC. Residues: CASSLVAGTGRGTQYF.

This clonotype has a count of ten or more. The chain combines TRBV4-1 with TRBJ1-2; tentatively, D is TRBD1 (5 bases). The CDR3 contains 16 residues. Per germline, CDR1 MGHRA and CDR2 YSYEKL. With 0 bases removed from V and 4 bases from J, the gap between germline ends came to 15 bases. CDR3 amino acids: CASSQDIEGRFYGYTF. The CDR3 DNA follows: TGCGCCAGCAGCCAAGATATAGAGGGGCGCTTCTATGGCTACACCTTC.

CDR3 loop: CSASTGTYSNQPQHF. CDR3 bases: TGCAGTGCTTCGACCGGGACGTATAGCAATCAGCCCCAGCATTTT. The chain employs TRBV20-1 and TRBJ1-5; D may be TRBD1 (5 bases). Germline CDR1 DFQATT, CDR2 SNEGSKA (reference sequence). Trimming left V 5 bases short and J 0 bases short, with 14 bases between. The CDR3 runs to 15 residues.

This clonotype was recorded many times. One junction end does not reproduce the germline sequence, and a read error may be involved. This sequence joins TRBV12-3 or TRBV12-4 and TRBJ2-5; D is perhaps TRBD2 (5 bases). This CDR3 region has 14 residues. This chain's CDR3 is CASSLASVGETQYF. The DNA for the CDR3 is TGTGCCAGCAGTCTAGCTTCGGTGGGAGAGACCCAGTACTTC.

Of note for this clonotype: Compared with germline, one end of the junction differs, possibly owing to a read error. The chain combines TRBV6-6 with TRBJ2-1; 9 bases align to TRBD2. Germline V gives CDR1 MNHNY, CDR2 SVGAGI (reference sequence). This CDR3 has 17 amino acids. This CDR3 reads CASSHRAGGSSYNGQFF. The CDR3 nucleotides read TGTGCCAGCAGTCACCGAGCGGGGGGTAGCTCCTACAATGGGCAGTTCTTC.

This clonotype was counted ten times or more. As DNA, the CDR3 is TGTGCCAGCAGTTTAAAAAGCAGGGGCAATCAGCCCCAGCATTTT. This gives the protein CASSLKSRGNQPQHF. The V and J genes are TRBV12-3 or TRBV12-4 and TRBJ1-5; tentatively, D is TRBD1 (5 bases). There are 15 residues in the CDR3. The V end was cut by 2 bases, the J end by 2 bases, with 10 bases between.

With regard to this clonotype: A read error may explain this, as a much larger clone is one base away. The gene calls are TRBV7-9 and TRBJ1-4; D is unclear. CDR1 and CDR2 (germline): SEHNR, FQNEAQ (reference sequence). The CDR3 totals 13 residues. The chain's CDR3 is CVGSLIRGEKLFF. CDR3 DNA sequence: TGTGTCGGCAGCTTAATACGGGGAGAAAAACTGTTTTTT.

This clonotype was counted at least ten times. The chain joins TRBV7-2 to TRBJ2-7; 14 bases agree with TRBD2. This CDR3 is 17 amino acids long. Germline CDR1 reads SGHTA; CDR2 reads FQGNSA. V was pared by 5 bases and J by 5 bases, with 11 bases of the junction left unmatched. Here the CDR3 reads CASSPEGTSGSVDEQYF. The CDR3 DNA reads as TGTGCCAGCAGCCCGGAAGGGACTAGCGGGAGTGTTGACGAGCAGTACTTC.

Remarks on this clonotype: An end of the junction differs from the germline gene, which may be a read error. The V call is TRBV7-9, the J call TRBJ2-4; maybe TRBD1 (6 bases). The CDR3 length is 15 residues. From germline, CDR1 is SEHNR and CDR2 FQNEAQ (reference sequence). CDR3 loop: CASSSTLGDKNIQYF. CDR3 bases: TGTGCCAGCAGCTCGACCCTTGGGGACAAAAACATTCAGTACTTT.

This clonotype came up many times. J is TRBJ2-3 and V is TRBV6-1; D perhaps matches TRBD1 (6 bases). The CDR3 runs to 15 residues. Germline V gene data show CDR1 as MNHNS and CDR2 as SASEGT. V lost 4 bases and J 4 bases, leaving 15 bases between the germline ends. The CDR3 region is CASSVSQGEADTQYF. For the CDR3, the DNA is TGTGCCAGCAGTGTATCACAGGGAGAAGCAGATACGCAGTATTTT.

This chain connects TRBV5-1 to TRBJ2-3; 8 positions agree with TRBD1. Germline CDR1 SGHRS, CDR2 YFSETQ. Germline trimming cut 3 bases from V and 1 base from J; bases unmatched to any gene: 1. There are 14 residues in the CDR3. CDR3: CASSSQGGTDTQYF. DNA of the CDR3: TGCGCCAGCAGCTCACAGGGGGGCACAGATACGCAGTATTTT.

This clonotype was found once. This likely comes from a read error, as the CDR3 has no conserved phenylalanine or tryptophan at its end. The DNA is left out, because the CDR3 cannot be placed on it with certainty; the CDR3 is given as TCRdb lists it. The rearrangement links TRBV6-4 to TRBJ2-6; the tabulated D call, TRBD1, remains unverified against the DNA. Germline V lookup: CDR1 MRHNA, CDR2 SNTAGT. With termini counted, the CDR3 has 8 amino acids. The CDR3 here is CASSPGTS.

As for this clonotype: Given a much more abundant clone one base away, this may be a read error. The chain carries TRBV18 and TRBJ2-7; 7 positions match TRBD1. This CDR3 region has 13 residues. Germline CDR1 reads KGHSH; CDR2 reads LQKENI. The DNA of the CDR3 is TGTGCCAGCTCAACAACAGGGGCCTACGAGCAGCACTTC. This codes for CASSTTGAYEQHF.